This T cell receptor (beta chain) was obtained from a study of T cell responses to AZD1222 COVID-19 vaccine. Study results and caveats: Just a handful of people given AZD1222 tested seropositive at baseline.

Regarding this clone: The target antigen is unknown.

Clones were read by immunoSEQ multiplex PCR, and TCRdb kept only the in-frame ones, dropping some. The table shows about 120,000 clones, with 81% occurring only once. Looked up from germline, CDR1 is LNHDA and CDR2 is SQIVND (reference sequence). This CDR3 contains 15 residues. V was clipped by 7 bases and J by 3 bases, with 13 bases between them. This TCR derives from an adult in good health. V and J are TRBV19 and TRBJ1-6, with D maybe TRBD1 (6 bases). Sequences were derived from peripheral blood, sampled on day 0 of AZD1222 vaccination. As DNA, the CDR3 is TGTGCCAGTACCCCCGGGGGCGGCTATAATTCACCCCTCCACTTT. Protein: CASTPGGGYNSPLHF.